What follows is one T cell receptor beta chain and its context. This table comes from immunoSEQ multiplex PCR, and its TCRdb copy is limited to in-frame clones, with some not included. The sample includes about 660,000 clones, around nine tenths of them seen just once. The data stem from a study of shared T cell receptors in the human thymus. Germline V gene sequence: CDR1 MGHRA, CDR2 YSYEKL. The CDR3 covers 17 residues. The J segment lost 8 bases and the V segment lost 3 bases, leaving 13 bases of the junction unmatched. These same data were also listed under a study on human thymus T cells. This second study says: It was healthy Finnish infants having corrective surgery for congenital heart defects who were the donors. Corrective heart surgery yielded resections, and these provided the thymus tissue.

This sequence joins TRBV4-1 and TRBJ2-1; TRBD2 matches at 10 bases. The sequenced sample was thymocytes. This TCR was sampled from a boy younger than two with a congenital heart defect. This CDR3 reads CASSHNIAGGLFDEQFF. The DNA for the CDR3 is TGCGCCAGCAGCCATAACATAGCGGGAGGACTCTTTGATGAGCAGTTCTTC.